The clone carrying this T cell receptor (beta chain) has a handful of counts. Its antigen is as yet unknown. The V and J ends lost 2 bases and 7 bases respectively, with 9 bases between them. Germline V lookup: CDR1 MGHRA, CDR2 YSYEKL. CDR3 length equals 13 residues. TCRdb used MiXCR to reprocess the reads, holding one entry per CDR3 protein. This table holds about a million distinct CDR3 sequences, roughly 30% found once. The data were obtained in a study of T cell repertoires in cytomegalovirus infection. Study in general: The authors relied on CMV epitopes, both recently identified HLA-C-restricted and well-studied HLA-B-restricted.

Study results and limitations: CMV-specific TCR beta clonotypes restricted by HLA-C dominated the ex vivo response. Carriers of CMV plus the relevant HLA were identified by cumulative public TCR beta family frequency.

The origin of this receptor is a human donor in good health (CMV status not recorded). Some clones in this sample may be carry-over from other donors' samples. This sample comprised cultured CD8+ T cells from PBMCs, obtained from culture after CMV antigen stimulation. The chain links TRBV4-1 to TRBJ2-1; no clear D. The CDR3 DNA follows: TGCGCCAGCAGCCAACCTGCCCCGAATGAGCAGTTCTTC. It yields the protein CASSQPAPNEQFF.